This paragraph covers one T cell receptor beta chain sequence. The antigen it recognizes is unknown. The input lacks base qualities; no much larger clone sits a single base away. This sample was included in a study of vaccination and CD4 T cells after COVID-19 (dated 2022 in TCRdb). Background on the whole study: SARS-CoV-2 positivity had been established in the convalescent patients by nasal swab PCR, and mild disease was recorded in roughly 10 of these patients and severe disease in one. Post-COVID blood samples were collected from convalescent patients a median of roughly 100 days after diagnosis, with a range of about 35 to 170 days. The cultures were stimulated with overlapping spike peptide pools from SARS-CoV-2 and from the common cold coronaviruses HCoV-NL63, HCoV-OC43 and HCoV-229E. Two doses of either the Pfizer-BioNTech BNT162b2 vaccine (n=8) or the Moderna mRNA-1273 vaccine (n=2) were administered to participants. In approximately eleven COVID-19 convalescent patients and a handful of infection-naive healthy vaccine recipients, the spike-specific CD4+ TCR repertoire before mRNA vaccination was compared with the repertoire after mRNA vaccination. Post-vaccine blood samples were collected a median of about 66 days after the second vaccine dose, ranging from roughly 12 to 250 days. As controls, cultures received a CEFX viral epitope pool (the positive control), an HIV-1 Nef peptide pool (the negative control), or no peptide at all. The convalescent cohort included six males and four females, with two Hispanic individuals, seven Caucasians, two Asians and one multiracial person. Broad study findings and their caveats: Relatively few convalescent patients were included in the study, and early timepoints after natural infection were not analyzed. Nearly all vaccine-specific clones in convalescent patients (304 of 307) were mono-reactive for SARS-CoV-2 spike rather than cross-reactive with common cold coronaviruses. The median count of SARS-CoV-2-reactive clonotypes went up from under 25 after infection to more than 30 after vaccination, although the change was not significant. Among the post-vaccine SARS-CoV-2-reactive clones in convalescent patients, a median around 85% showed up only after vaccination, which suggests vaccine-specific priming.

The library was produced with PCR. DNA from cultured CD4+ T cells was subjected to TCR sequencing with the Oncomine TCR Beta short-read assay at the Johns Hopkins FTIC core. The QIAamp micro DNA kit was used to extract genomic DNA from the cultured CD4+ T cells. Oncomine TCR Beta libraries from cultured CD4+ T cells were pooled using unique dual indexes and sequenced on an Illumina iSeq 100. In the original analysis: Non-productive sequences were removed, and CDR3s not starting with C, not ending with F or W, or shorter than 7 amino acids were discarded. The MANAFEST web application identified antigen-specific clonotypes by comparing peptide-stimulated wells against reference wells and other culture wells. For a clone to be called positive, the clone needed an FDR below 0.05, an odds ratio above 5, and a productive frequency above 0.1% in at least two of three replicate wells. A clonotype counted as cross-reactive if it showed significant expansion both in the SARS-CoV-2 spike wells and in at least one common cold coronavirus spike condition. Similarity between CDR3 sequences was evaluated in R version 3.6.1 using Levenshtein distances (stringdist) and unrooted phylogenetic trees (ape). TCRdb cleaned the public reads at Q25 with fastp, built clones with MiXCR and kept in-frame beta chains. A single entry per CDR3 protein holds the most common genes and DNA from its merged rows. The V and J calls were determined by TCRdb, not by the authors. Within this sample are some 13,000 distinct CDR3 sequences, with around 30% of them counted one time only. The ten biggest clones cover around 10% of the sample.

The sample's treatment or condition label, in plain terms: 10-day PBMC culture with coronavirus spike peptide pools or control peptides (ViraFEST assay). To expand antigen-specific T cells with peptide pools and then pick out the expanded clonotypes through TCR sequencing, the study relied on the ViraFEST assay. The convalescent patients' positive SARS-CoV-2 PCR tests were from March to December 2020, which was before the Alpha, Beta and Delta variants emerged in the United States. PBMCs were cultured at about 2 million per well in IMDM supplemented with approximately 5.4% human AB serum and 9 to 10 IU/ml IL-2, with around 10 ug/ml peptide pools added. On days 3 and 7, half of the culture medium was replaced with fresh IL-2-containing medium. CD4+ T cells were isolated after around ten days of culture through negative selection using the EasySep CD4+ T cell isolation kit. PBMCs were separated from whole blood using Ficoll-Paque Plus gradient centrifugation and then either used fresh or cryopreserved at -140C. Triplicate wells were generally used for each culture condition.

The CDR3, from cysteine to phenylalanine, totals 13 residues. The kept DNA is CDR3 alone, 39 bases in frame from the first base. Via the germline V gene, CDR1 is SGHTA and CDR2 FQGNSA. Cut back by 1 base and 5 bases, the V and J ends lie 7 bases apart. Here the chain combines TRBV7-2 and TRBJ2-3; the D gene is unclear. The origin of this receptor is a human donor who had recovered from COVID-19. Sequencing used CD4+ T cells from blood, cultured in vitro. The CDR3 is CASSLGARDTQYF. The bases are TGTGCCAGCAGCTTAGGTGCGAGAGATACGCAGTATTTT.